The 16 T cell receptor beta chains reported below all come from one sample, sequenced in a study of regulatory T cells in long-lasting Graves disease. Indicated time point: newly diagnosed GD, antithyroid drugs for less than 3 months. Generation of the TCR library employed RNA extracted from PBMCs. Sequencing libraries for TCR beta were prepared with iRepertoire HTBI primers and Arm-PCR of CDR3 regions. One entry per CDR3 protein, called by TCRdb with MiXCR from the multiplex PCR reads. This sample has roughly 410,000 distinct CDR3 sequences, with about 15% found just once. The sample also formed part of further work on T cells in Graves' hyperthyroidism and ophthalmopathy.

The specimen comprised peripheral blood mononuclear cells (PBMCs), sampled at new diagnosis, from a patient treated with antithyroid drugs. These receptors all stem from a middle-aged woman with Graves disease.

The CDR3 DNA is TGCGCCAGCAGCCAAGGAGGAGGCAATAGCAATCAGCCCCAGCATTTT. Encoded protein: CASSQGGGNSNQPQHF. V gene TRBV4-1 combines with J gene TRBJ1-5; no clear D. Germline lookup yields CDR1 MGHRA and CDR2 YSYEKL. CDR3 length equals 16 residues. V gave up 1 base and J gave up 0 bases, with 10 bases separating them.

This clonotype came up many times. The rearrangement joins TRBV18 to TRBJ2-3; D unresolved. Germline V gene lookup returns CDR1 KGHSH and CDR2 LQKENI. This CDR3 is 15 amino acids long. Trimming took 2 bases from V and 1 from J, leaving 10 bases between them. CDR3 region: CASSPVSRGTDTQYF. CDR3 DNA sequence: TGTGCCAGCTCACCAGTCTCCCGGGGCACAGATACGCAGTATTTT.

This clonotype was recorded many times. The CDR3 loop reads CASSPPTSGRDEQFF. The DNA of the CDR3 is TGTGCCAGCTCACCACCCACTAGCGGGAGAGATGAGCAGTTCTTC. The chain links TRBV18 to TRBJ2-5; TRBD2 agrees at 11 bases. Matching the DNA end better, TRBJ2-1 makes the J call doubtful. The CDR3 extends over 15 amino acids. CDR1 is KGHSH and CDR2 is LQKENI in the germline V gene.

This clonotype was counted at least ten times. The J gene is TRBJ1-5, the V gene TRBV11-3; D is undetermined. CDR1 and CDR2 from the germline V gene are SGHNT and YENEEA. The ends were cut back, 10 bases at V and 9 bases at J, with 7 bases in the middle. This CDR3 is built from 9 residues. DNA of the CDR3: TGTGCCACCCCTCGGCCCCAGCATTTT. Translating gives CATPRPQHF.

The sample holds many counts of this clonotype. V is TRBV12-3 or TRBV12-4 and J is TRBJ1-5; 7 nucleotides agree with TRBD1. Losses at the gene ends were 5 bases for V and 1 base for J; bases not matched to a gene: 5. The CDR3 sequence is 15 residues long. Here the CDR3 reads CASSRQGYSNQPQHF. The CDR3 coding sequence is TGTGCCAGCAGTCGACAGGGTTACAGCAATCAGCCCCAGCATTTT.

This chain links TRBV19 with TRBJ1-3; D unclear. The CDR3 runs 17 residues. The V gene lost 0 bases and the J gene lost 0 bases, with 12 bases spanning the gap. CDR1 and CDR2 (germline): LNHDA, SQIVND (reference sequence). The CDR3 DNA sequence: TGTGCCAGTAGTATAGATGGCTGGTTTAGCTCTGGAAACACCATATATTTT. Protein sequence: CASSIDGWFSSGNTIYF.

This clonotype was found a few times. The chain combines TRBV29-1 with TRBJ2-1; TRBD2 agrees at 14 bases. The germline gives CDR1 SQVTM, CDR2 ANQGSEA. The CDR3 contains 16 residues. After removal of 5 bases from V and 4 bases from J, the junction contained 7 bases not matched to a gene. Here the CDR3 reads CSVSGTSGREYNEQFF. Written as DNA, the CDR3 is TGCAGCGTTTCCGGGACTAGCGGGAGAGAATACAATGAGCAGTTCTTC.

This clonotype has a count of ten or more. The CDR3 DNA reads as TGTGCCAGCAGTTACAGGGGGAACACCGGGGAGCTGTTTTTT. It is translated as CASSYRGNTGELFF. The chain is built from TRBV2 and TRBJ2-2; 7 nucleotides line up with TRBD1. The CDR3 consists of 14 residues. Germline trimming cut 5 bases from V and 1 base from J; bases unmatched to any gene: 1. Germline-derived CDR1 and CDR2 are SNHLY and FYNNEI.

There are a few counts of this clonotype. This may stem from a read error, because a much larger clone lies one nucleotide away. The chain couples TRBV2 to TRBJ2-1; D is uncertain. The ends were cut back, 7 bases at V and 8 bases at J, with 12 bases in the middle. The germline gives CDR1 SNHLY, CDR2 FYNNEI. CDR3 length: 12 residues. The CDR3, as DNA: TGTGCCAGCATACGGAAGGTACATGAGCAGTTCTTC. This translates into CASIRKVHEQFF.

This clonotype was seen at least ten times. The genes are TRBV25-1 and TRBJ1-3; D may be TRBD1 (6 bases). CDR3 size: 16 residues. Germline CDR1 MGHDK, CDR2 SYGVNS. Trimming took off 3 bases at V and 0 bases at J, with 12 bases between the two ends. CDR3 loop: CASSDQGPISGNTIYF. DNA of the CDR3: TGTGCCAGCAGTGATCAGGGGCCAATCTCTGGAAACACCATATATTTT. Variable domain in full (rest from reference TRBV25-1 and TRBJ1-3): EADIYQTPRYLVIGTGKKITLECSQTMGHDKMYWYQQDPGMELHLIHYSYGVNSTEKGDLSSESTVSRIRTEHFPLTLESARPSHTSQYLCASSDQGPISGNTIYFGEGSWLTVV.

Ten or more counts support this clonotype. The chain is built from TRBV30 and TRBJ1-1; possible D gene TRBD1, 6 bases. There are 14 residues in the CDR3. Germline V gene sequence: CDR1 GTSNPN, CDR2 SVGIG (reference sequence). Trimming took 3 bases from V and 3 from J, leaving 14 bases between them. The CDR3 spells CAWRETGLHTEAFF. CDR3 nucleotides: TGTGCCTGGAGAGAAACAGGGCTACACACTGAAGCTTTCTTT.

This clonotype has a handful of counts. The chain joins TRBV12-5 to TRBJ2-7; no reliable D call. With 10 bases removed from V and 0 bases from J, the gap between germline ends came to 16 bases. Germline V gene sequence: CDR1 LGHNT, CDR2 FRNRAP. The CDR3 contains 14 residues. Written as DNA, the CDR3 is TGTGCTATCCACCGGGCACGAAGCTCCTACGAGCAGTACTTC. Its protein is CAIHRARSSYEQYF.

This clonotype was counted at least ten times. V and J are TRBV7-3 and TRBJ1-1; D uncertain. This CDR3 contains 14 residues. CDR1 and CDR2 (germline): SGHTA, FQGTGA. Trimming pared 1 base from V and 3 bases from J, leaving 9 bases between. The CDR3 loop reads CASSLNPRDTEAFF. The CDR3 DNA reads TGTGCCAGCAGCTTAAACCCCCGGGACACTGAAGCTTTCTTT.

This clonotype was seen a few times. CDR3 amino acids: CASTADRTYQPQHF. In DNA, the CDR3 is TGCGCCAGCACCGCCGACAGGACTTATCAGCCCCAGCATTTT. The chain recombines TRBV10-2 with TRBJ1-5, with D perhaps matching TRBD1 (6 bases). The CDR3 has 14 amino acids. CDR1 is WSHSY, CDR2 SAAADI, per germline. Trimming removed 7 bases from V and 5 bases from J, with 15 bases in between.

V gene TRBV4-3 combines with J gene TRBJ2-2; 8 bases are a match to TRBD1. Germline V gene lookup returns CDR1 LGHNA and CDR2 YSLEER. The CDR3 covers 15 residues. With V trimmed by 2 bases and J by 3 bases, 2 bases remained unmatched. In nucleotides, the CDR3 is TGCGCCAGCAGCCAAACAGGGGGACACACCGGGGAGCTGTTTTTT. Translated: CASSQTGGHTGELFF.

The chain is built from TRBV7-9 and TRBJ2-7; possible D gene TRBD2, 5 bases. Per germline, CDR1 SEHNR and CDR2 FQNEAQ (reference sequence). CDR3 size: 13 residues. Trimming took 5 bases from V and 11 from J, leaving 19 bases between them. In DNA, the CDR3 is TGTGCCAGCAGCCCTAAAGGTGGGAGCGGCGAGTACTTC. Amino acids: CASSPKGGSGEYF.